Each of the 10 T cell receptor beta chains below was sequenced from the same sample in a study of regulatory T cells. Broader study findings: Hydrophobic residues at CDR3 positions 6 and 7 were enriched in conventional CD4+ T cells of CD3G-deficient patients.

Their specific antigens are unknown. The PCR used 52 TRBV and 13 TRBJ primers. Sequencing was performed with immunoSEQ multiplex PCR; in TCRdb, only in-frame clones are kept and a portion is missing. The table has tens of thousands of clones, about 88% seen once. Source material: conventional CD4+ T cells sorted from blood. The source of these receptors is a child aged 5 to 17 with CD3G deficiency.

This clone was seen a single time. The CDR3 sequence: CASSFNGRAGETQYF. CDR3 bases: TGCGCCAGCAGCTTCAACGGGAGGGCCGGCGAGACCCAGTACTTC. The J gene is TRBJ2-5, the V gene TRBV5-1, with TRBD2 matching 8 bases. The CDR3 sequence is 15 residues long. V shed 2 bases and J 5 bases; nucleotides not matched to a gene: 8. The germline CDR1 and CDR2 sequences are SGHRS and YFSETQ.

CDR3 in DNA: TGTGCCAGCAGGAGGACGGGGAACACTGAAGCTTTCTTT. Encoded protein: CASRRTGNTEAFF. V usage is TRBV6-1 and J usage is TRBJ1-1; D remains ambiguous. The CDR3 has 13 residues. Germline V gene data show CDR1 as MNHNS and CDR2 as SASEGT. Trimming took off 6 bases at V and 1 base at J, with 9 bases between the two ends.

This sequence joins TRBV7-8 and TRBJ2-5; possible D gene TRBD1, 6 bases. The CDR3 sequence is 12 residues long. The germline CDR1 and CDR2 sequences are SGHVS and FQNEAQ. With 5 bases removed from V and 6 bases from J, the gap between germline ends came to 10 bases. In nucleotides, the CDR3 is TGTGCCAGCAGCCCCGACAGGCAGACCCAGTACTTC. It encodes CASSPDRQTQYF. Full variable domain (outside the CDR3, taken from reference TRBV7-8 and TRBJ2-5): GAGVSQSPRYKVAKRGQDVALRCDPISGHVSLFWYQQALGQGPEFLTYFQNEAQLDKSGLPSDRFFAERPEGSVSTLKIQRTQQEDSAVYLCASSPDRQTQYFGPGTRLLVL.

This clone was picked up one time. The chain joins TRBV6-6 to TRBJ1-5; 9 bases align to TRBD1. The V and J ends lost 5 bases and 5 bases, in that order; junction bases with no gene match: 4. The length of the CDR3 is 14 residues. The germline CDR1 and CDR2 sequences are MNHNY and SVGAGI (reference sequence). CDR3 DNA sequence: TGTGCCAGCAGTCAACAGGGGGCAGATCAGCCCCAGCATTTT. Amino acid sequence: CASSQQGADQPQHF.

The genes are TRBV6-1 and TRBJ2-2; possibly TRBD1 for D (5 bases). V lost 4 bases and J lost 0, with 12 bases in between. The CDR3 consists of 16 residues. CDR1 is MNHNS, CDR2 SASEGT, per germline. The DNA for the CDR3 is TGTGCCAGCAGTGGGGTGACAGTAACGAACACCGGGGAGCTGTTTTTT. Encoded protein: CASSGVTVTNTGELFF.

This chain uses TRBV6-1 with TRBJ2-5, with 9 positions matching TRBD1. V was clipped by 6 bases and J by 0 bases; unmatched bases: 5. The germline gives CDR1 MNHNS, CDR2 SASEGT. The CDR3 is made up of 15 amino acids. CDR3: CASRAGTGYQETQYF. The CDR3 bases are TGTGCCAGCAGGGCCGGGACAGGGTACCAAGAGACCCAGTACTTC.

This chain links TRBV7-9 with TRBJ2-5; D unresolved. V gave up 2 bases and J gave up 4 bases, with 8 bases separating them. The CDR3 has 13 amino acids. Germline V gene sequence: CDR1 SEHNR, CDR2 FQNEAQ (reference sequence). CDR3 amino acids: CASSLLPVETQYF. Here the CDR3 DNA reads TGTGCCAGCAGCTTATTGCCAGTAGAGACCCAGTACTTC.

The chain combines TRBV28 with TRBJ2-2; no firm D call. The CDR3 is made up of 14 amino acids. Germline CDR1 reads MDHEN; CDR2 reads SYDVKM. Between the trimmed V and J ends, which lost 6 bases and 0 bases, there was a span of 8 bases. CDR3 sequence: CASRVQANTGELFF. The CDR3 coding sequence is TGTGCCAGCAGGGTACAAGCGAACACCGGGGAGCTGTTTTTT. The full variable domain, its missing parts supplied by reference TRBV28 and TRBJ2-2, is DVKVTQSSRYLVKRTGEKVFLECVQDMDHENMFWYRQDPGLGLRLIYFSYDVKMKEKGDIPEGYSVSREKKERFSLILESASTNQTSMYLCASRVQANTGELFFGEGSRLTVL.

This clone was detected only a few times. V usage is TRBV6-1 and J usage is TRBJ2-3; unclear D gene. Trimming removed 10 bases at V and 3 bases at J, with 8 bases between. Germline CDR1 is MNHNS and CDR2 is SASEGT. CDR3 length: 11 amino acids. The CDR3 protein is CATLRTDTQYF. For the CDR3, the DNA is TGTGCCACCCTGCGAACAGATACGCAGTATTTT.

The chain recombines TRBV28 with TRBJ2-5; the match to TRBD2 covers 7 bases. Germline V gene sequence: CDR1 MDHEN, CDR2 SYDVKM. Trimming cost V 4 bases and J 11 bases; bases outside gene matches: 16. This CDR3 spans 15 amino acids. The CDR3: CASSSRLAGVGEQYF. The CDR3 DNA is TGTGCCAGCAGTTCCCGCCTGGCGGGGGTCGGGGAGCAGTACTTC.